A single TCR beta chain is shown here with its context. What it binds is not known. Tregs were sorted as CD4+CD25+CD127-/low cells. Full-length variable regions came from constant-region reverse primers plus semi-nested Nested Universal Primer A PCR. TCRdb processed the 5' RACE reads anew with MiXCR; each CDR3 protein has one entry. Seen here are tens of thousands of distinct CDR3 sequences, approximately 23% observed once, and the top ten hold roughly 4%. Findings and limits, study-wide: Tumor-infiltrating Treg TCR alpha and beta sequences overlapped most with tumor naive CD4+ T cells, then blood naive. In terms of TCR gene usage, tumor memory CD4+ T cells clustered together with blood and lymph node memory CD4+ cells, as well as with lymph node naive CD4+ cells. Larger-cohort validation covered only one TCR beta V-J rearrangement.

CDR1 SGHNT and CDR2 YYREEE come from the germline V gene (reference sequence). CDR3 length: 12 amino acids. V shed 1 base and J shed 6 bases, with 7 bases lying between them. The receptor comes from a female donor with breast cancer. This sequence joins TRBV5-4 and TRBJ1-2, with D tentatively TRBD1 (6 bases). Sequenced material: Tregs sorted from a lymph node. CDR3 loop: CASSLWTDGYTF. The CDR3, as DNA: TGTGCCAGCAGCTTGTGGACAGATGGCTACACCTTC.